This is a list of T cell receptor beta chains from one sample in a study of T-cell memory formation after mild COVID-19. TCRdb processed the 5' RACE reads anew with MiXCR; each CDR3 protein has one entry. The sample comprises about 350,000 distinct CDR3 sequences, 25% to 30% of which are singletons, and around an eighth rests with the top ten. Specimen: PBMCs or a T cell subset sorted from them (not recorded which). Receptors were obtained from an adult woman who had mild COVID-19 (a few samples of this study predate the infection). Cell type and time point are not known. The CDR3 runs from the conserved cysteine through the conserved F or W. A D gene is named only where the DNA matches it firmly. Rows give clone size only sometimes, using once, few, many, or a class for an expanded clone.

d_call	clone_size	v_call	j_call	cdr3_nt	cdr3_aa
TRBD1	.	TRBV24-1	TRBJ2-7	TGTGCCACCAGTGACTACACCCCCGGGACAGGGAAGGACGAGCAGTACTTC	CATSDYTPGTGKDEQYF
TRBD2	few	TRBV2	TRBJ2-7	TGTGCCAGCAGTGAGGTTGAATTGGTCAGCGGGAGGATCGGGCAGTACTTC	CASSEVELVSGRIGQYF
TRBD1	.	TRBV18	TRBJ2-2	TGTGCCAGCTCACCGCCGGGACAGGGGAACACCGGGGAGCTGTTTTTT	CASSPPGQGNTGELFF
.	.	TRBV11-2	TRBJ2-7	TGTGCCAGCAGCCACGGGGCGTCCTACGAGCAGTACTTC	CASSHGASYEQYF
TRBD2	few	TRBV4-3	TRBJ2-3	TGCGCCAGCAGCCAAGATGGGTGGAATAGCGGGAGTTGGACAGATACGCAGTATTTT	CASSQDGWNSGSWTDTQYF
.	.	TRBV3-1	TRBJ2-1	TGTGCCAGCAGCCAAGACGCCTCCGTCCAGGGAACAGCCTACAATGAGCAGTTCTTC	CASSQDASVQGTAYNEQFF
TRBD1	.	TRBV7-9	TRBJ1-5	TGTGCCAGCAGCCGGGACAGCCGGAATCAGCCCCAGCATTTT	CASSRDSRNQPQHF
.	.	TRBV9	TRBJ2-3	TGTGCCAGCAGCGTAGCCATAGTTGCGGGGACAGATACGCAGTATTTT	CASSVAIVAGTDTQYF
.	few	TRBV20-1	TRBJ2-7	TGCAGTGCCCGGGGAGCAGCCTACGAGCAGTACTTC	CSARGAAYEQYF
.	.	TRBV10-3	TRBJ2-7	TGTGCCATCAGGGAGGGAAACCCCTACGAGCAGTACTTC	CAIREGNPYEQYF
.	.	TRBV3-1	TRBJ1-1	TGTGCCAGCAGCCCCCAGCAGAACACTGAAGCTTTCTTT	CASSPQQNTEAFF
TRBD1	.	TRBV18	TRBJ1-6	TGTGCCAGCTCACCCGACAGGGAGCATTCACCCCTCCACTTT	CASSPDREHSPLHF
TRBD2	.	TRBV11-2	TRBJ2-1	TGTGCCAGCACCCTGGGGACTAGAGACTACAATGAGCAGTTCTTC	CASTLGTRDYNEQFF
TRBD2	few	TRBV5-4	TRBJ2-5	TGTGCCAGCAGCACTCTAGCGGGGGGCATGGAGACCCAGTACTTC	CASSTLAGGMETQYF
.	.	TRBV4-3	TRBJ1-4	TGCGCCAGCAGCCAAGATTGGAAAAAGAATGAAAAACTGTTTTTT	CASSQDWKKNEKLFF
.	few	TRBV20-1	TRBJ2-3	TGCAGTGCCCGAGCGGGCAGCACAGATACGCAGTATTTT	CSARAGSTDTQYF
TRBD2	few	TRBV6-2/TRBV6-3	TRBJ2-5	TGTGCCAGCAGTGGACTAGCGAATATCCAAGAGACCCAGTACTTC	CASSGLANIQETQYF
.	few	TRBV12-3/TRBV12-4	TRBJ2-2	TGTGCCAGCCTTCGGAACGCGAACACCGGGGAGCTGTTTTTT	CASLRNANTGELFF
.	few	TRBV6-6	TRBJ1-5	TGTGCCAGCAGCCCCGGGGGGGGCATTCAGCCCCAGCATTTT	CASSPGGGIQPQHF
TRBD1	.	TRBV20-1	TRBJ2-2	TGCAGTGCTAGGGCGACAGGGGTCACCGGGGAGCTGTTTTTT	CSARATGVTGELFF
.	few	TRBV12-3/TRBV12-4	TRBJ2-7	TGTGCCAGCAGTTCCCAACAGGGACCACGCCTCTTC	CASSSQQGPRLF
TRBD1	.	TRBV15	TRBJ2-5	TGTGCCACCAGCAGAGACGGGACAGGGGGCATCGAGACCCAGTACTTC	CATSRDGTGGIETQYF
.	few	TRBV7-8	TRBJ2-1	TGTGCCAGCAGCCCTTGGGAGAGCTCCTACAATGAGCAGTTCTTC	CASSPWESSYNEQFF
.	few	TRBV29-1	TRBJ2-5	TGCAGCGTTGGGGCGACAAACCGGGGGGAGACCCAGTACTTC	CSVGATNRGETQYF
.	few	TRBV24-1	TRBJ2-1	TGTGCCACCAGTGTTGGGACTGCCTACAATGAGCAGTTCTTC	CATSVGTAYNEQFF
TRBD2	few	TRBV7-9	TRBJ2-1	TGTGCCAGCAGCTTCGTTGCTAAGGCTAGCGGGACGGATGAGCAGTTCTTC	CASSFVAKASGTDEQFF
.	few	TRBV27	TRBJ2-1	TGTGCCAGCAGTTTATTAGGGGATGAGCAGTTCTTC	CASSLLGDEQFF
TRBD2	.	TRBV9	TRBJ2-5	TGTGCCAGCAGCGAGAGCGGGGTTGAGACCCAGTACTTC	CASSESGVETQYF
TRBD1	few	TRBV12-3/TRBV12-4	TRBJ1-2	TGTGCCAGCAGTTTGACAGGGCGGTATGGCTACACCTTC	CASSLTGRYGYTF
.	few	TRBV6-6	TRBJ1-1	TGTGCCAGCAGTTACTCGAATTACGGACCCCCAAAGGACACTGAAGCTTTCTTT	CASSYSNYGPPKDTEAFF
TRBD1	.	TRBV5-6	TRBJ2-5	TGTGCCAGCAGCAATGGACAGGGAGAGACCCAGTACTTC	CASSNGQGETQYF
.	few	TRBV29-1	TRBJ2-7	TGCAGCGTTGAAGATCCGGGGCTAGTGTACGAGCAGTACTTC	CSVEDPGLVYEQYF
.	.	TRBV3-1	TRBJ2-7	TGTGCCAGCAACCCGGGACCAACTTCCTACGAGCAGTACTTC	CASNPGPTSYEQYF
.	few	TRBV24-1	TRBJ1-5	TGTGCCACCGGCGACAATAGCAATCAGCCCCAGCATTTT	CATGDNSNQPQHF
TRBD2	.	TRBV5-1	TRBJ2-1	TGCGCCAGCAGCTTGGGCGGGACTAGCGGGGGTTTAACCCACTCCTACAATGAGCAGTTCTTC	CASSLGGTSGGLTHSYNEQFF
TRBD1	few	TRBV11-2	TRBJ2-2	TGTGCCAGCAGCTCAGGAAACAGGGGGCTTATGGGCACCGGGGAGCTGTTTTTT	CASSSGNRGLMGTGELFF
TRBD1	few	TRBV9	TRBJ2-7	TGTGCCAGCAGCCGGGACAGCCTGAACTACGAGCAGTACTTC	CASSRDSLNYEQYF
TRBD1	.	TRBV7-8	TRBJ2-7	TGTGCCAGCAGCTTCGACAGGGCTTCGAGAGAGCAGTACTTC	CASSFDRASREQYF
TRBD1	few	TRBV5-1	TRBJ2-5	TGCGCCAGCAGCTTCTTAGGGGGCGGACAAGAGACCCAGTACTTC	CASSFLGGGQETQYF
.	few	TRBV29-1	TRBJ2-2	TGCAGCGTTGAAGGGGTCAGTCAGGACGGGGAGCTGTTTTTT	CSVEGVSQDGELFF
TRBD1	.	TRBV29-1	TRBJ2-7	TGCAGCGTCCATAAACAGGGGGCGCTCCCCGAGCAGTACTTC	CSVHKQGALPEQYF
TRBD1	few	TRBV2	TRBJ2-3	TGTGCCAGCAGTGAAGGGACAGGGATGGGTACGCAGTATTTT	CASSEGTGMGTQYF
.	few	TRBV12-3/TRBV12-4	TRBJ2-4	TGTGCCAGCAGTACTCTAGGATTGATTGACATTCAGTACTTC	CASSTLGLIDIQYF
TRBD2	.	TRBV5-1	TRBJ2-1	TGCGCCAGCAGCTTGGCCGAGCGGGGTACTTCTAGTGTGCAGTTCTTC	CASSLAERGTSSVQFF
.	.	TRBV19	TRBJ2-7	TGTGCCAGTAGTACGACAGCTACGGTAGGAGAGCAGTACTTC	CASSTTATVGEQYF
TRBD2	.	TRBV5-1	TRBJ2-1	TGCGCCAGCAGCTTACCCGGGACTAGCTCCTATGAGCAGTTCTTC	CASSLPGTSSYEQFF
.	.	TRBV19	TRBJ2-1	TGTGCCACAAGATCCCCGGCCGACCGCGGTGAGCAGTTCTTC	CATRSPADRGEQFF
.	few	TRBV3-1	TRBJ1-1	TGTGCCAGCATTTCCGGGCGTGAAGCTTTCTTT	CASISGREAFF